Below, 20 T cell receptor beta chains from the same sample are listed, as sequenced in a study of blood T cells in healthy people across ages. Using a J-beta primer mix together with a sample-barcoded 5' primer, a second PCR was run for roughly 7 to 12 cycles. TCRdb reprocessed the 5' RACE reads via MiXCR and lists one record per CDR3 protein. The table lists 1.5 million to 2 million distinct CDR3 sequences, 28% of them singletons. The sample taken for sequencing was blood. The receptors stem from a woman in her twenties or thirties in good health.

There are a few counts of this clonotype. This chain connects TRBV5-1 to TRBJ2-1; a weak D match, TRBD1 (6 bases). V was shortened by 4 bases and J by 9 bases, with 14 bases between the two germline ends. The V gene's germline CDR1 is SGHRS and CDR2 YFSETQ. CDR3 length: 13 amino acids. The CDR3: CASSLMGASEQFF. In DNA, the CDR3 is TGCGCCAGCAGCCTGATGGGGGCGAGTGAGCAGTTCTTC.

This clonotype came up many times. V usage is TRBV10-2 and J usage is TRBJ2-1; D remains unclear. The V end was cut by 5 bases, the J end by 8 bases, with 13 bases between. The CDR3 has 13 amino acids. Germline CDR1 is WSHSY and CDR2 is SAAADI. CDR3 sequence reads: CASSSLGGDEQFF. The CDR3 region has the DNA TGCGCCAGCAGTAGCTTGGGCGGTGATGAGCAGTTCTTC.

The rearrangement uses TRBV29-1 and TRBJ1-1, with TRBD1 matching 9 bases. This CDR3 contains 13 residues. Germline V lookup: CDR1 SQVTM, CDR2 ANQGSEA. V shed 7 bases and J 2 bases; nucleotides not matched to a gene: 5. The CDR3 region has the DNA TGCAGCGCACGGACAGGGGCAAACACTGAAGCTTTCTTT. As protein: CSARTGANTEAFF. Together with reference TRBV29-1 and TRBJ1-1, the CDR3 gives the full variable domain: SAVISQKPSRDICQRGTSLTIQCQVDSQVTMMFWYRQQPGQSLTLIATANQGSEATYESGFVIDKFPISRPNLTFSTLTVSNMSPEDSSIYLCSARTGANTEAFFGQGTRLTVV.

The CDR3 spells CASSPQGTGKRYGYTF. The CDR3 region has the DNA TGTGCCAGCAGCCCCCAGGGGACGGGGAAACGCTATGGCTACACCTTC. The chain recombines TRBV7-2 with TRBJ1-2; perhaps TRBD1 as D (6 bases). CDR1 is SGHTA, CDR2 FQGNSA, per germline. Trimming took off 5 bases at V and 4 bases at J, with 20 bases between the two ends. This CDR3 region has 16 residues.

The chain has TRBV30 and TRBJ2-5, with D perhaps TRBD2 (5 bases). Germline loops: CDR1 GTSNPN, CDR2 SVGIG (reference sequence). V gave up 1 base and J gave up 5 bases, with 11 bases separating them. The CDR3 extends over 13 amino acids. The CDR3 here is CAWSAGLGETQYF. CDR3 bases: TGTGCCTGGAGTGCTGGACTGGGGGAGACCCAGTACTTC.

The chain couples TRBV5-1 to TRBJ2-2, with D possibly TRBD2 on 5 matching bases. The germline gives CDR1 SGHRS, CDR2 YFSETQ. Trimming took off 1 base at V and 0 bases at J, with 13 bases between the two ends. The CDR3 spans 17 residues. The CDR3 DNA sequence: TGCGCCAGCAGCTTGTTGAGGACGGGATCGAACACCGGGGAGCTGTTTTTT. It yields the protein CASSLLRTGSNTGELFF. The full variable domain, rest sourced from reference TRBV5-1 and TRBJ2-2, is KAGVTQTPRYLIKTRGQQVTLSCSPISGHRSVSWYQQTPGQGLQFLFEYFSETQRNKGNFPGRFSGRQFSNSRSEMNVSTLELGDSALYLCASSLLRTGSNTGELFFGEGSRLTVL.

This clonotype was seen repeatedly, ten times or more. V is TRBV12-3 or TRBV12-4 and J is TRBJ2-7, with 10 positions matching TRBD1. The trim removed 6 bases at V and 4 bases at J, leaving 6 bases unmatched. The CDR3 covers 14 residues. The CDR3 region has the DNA TGTGCCAGCAGCGCCCGGGACAGGGGTTACGAGCAGTACTTC. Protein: CASSARDRGYEQYF.

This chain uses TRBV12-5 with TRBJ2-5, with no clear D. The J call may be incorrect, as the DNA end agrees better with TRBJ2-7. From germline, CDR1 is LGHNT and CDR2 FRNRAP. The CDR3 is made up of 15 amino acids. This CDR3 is CASGLVTPVAYEQYF. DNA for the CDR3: TGTGCTAGTGGTTTGGTAACCCCAGTAGCTTACGAGCAGTACTTC.

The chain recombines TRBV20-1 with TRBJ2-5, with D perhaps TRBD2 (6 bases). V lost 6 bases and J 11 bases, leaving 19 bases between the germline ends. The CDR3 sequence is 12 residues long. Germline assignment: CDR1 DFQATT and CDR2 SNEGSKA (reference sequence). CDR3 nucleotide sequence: TGCAGTGCCCCCGACGGGGGTGAGGAGCAGTACTTC. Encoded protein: CSAPDGGEEQYF.

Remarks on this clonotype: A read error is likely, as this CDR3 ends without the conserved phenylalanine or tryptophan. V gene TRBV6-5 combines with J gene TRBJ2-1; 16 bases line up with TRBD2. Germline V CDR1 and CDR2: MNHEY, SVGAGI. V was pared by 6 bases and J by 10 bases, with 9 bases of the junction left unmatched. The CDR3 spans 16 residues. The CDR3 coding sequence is TGTGCCAGCAGCTTGGGACTAGCGGGGGGGCCAGGGGAGCAGTTCTCC. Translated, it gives CASSLGLAGGPGEQFS.

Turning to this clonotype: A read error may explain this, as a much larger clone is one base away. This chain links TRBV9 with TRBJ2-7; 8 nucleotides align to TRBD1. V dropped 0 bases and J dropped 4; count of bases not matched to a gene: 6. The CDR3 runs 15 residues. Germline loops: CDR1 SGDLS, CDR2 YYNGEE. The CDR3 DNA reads TGTGCCAGCAGCGTAGGAACAGGGGACAGGTACGAGCAGTACTTC. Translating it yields CASSVGTGDRYEQYF.

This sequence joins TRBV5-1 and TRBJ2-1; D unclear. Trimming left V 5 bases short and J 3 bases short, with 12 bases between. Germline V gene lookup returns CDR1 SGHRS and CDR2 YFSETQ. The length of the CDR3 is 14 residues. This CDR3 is CASSSRPGYNEQFF. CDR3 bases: TGCGCCAGCAGTTCTAGGCCCGGCTACAATGAGCAGTTCTTC.

The CDR3 DNA reads TGTGCCAGCAGATCGCCGAATGCGGGACAGAACACTGAAGCTTTCTTT. Amino acid sequence: CASRSPNAGQNTEAFF. The chain combines TRBV6-2 or TRBV6-3 with TRBJ1-1; tentative D call: TRBD1 (6 bases). CDR1 and CDR2 from the germline V gene are MNHEY and SVGEGT. With 6 bases removed from V and 1 base from J, the gap between germline ends came to 18 bases. The CDR3 covers 16 residues.

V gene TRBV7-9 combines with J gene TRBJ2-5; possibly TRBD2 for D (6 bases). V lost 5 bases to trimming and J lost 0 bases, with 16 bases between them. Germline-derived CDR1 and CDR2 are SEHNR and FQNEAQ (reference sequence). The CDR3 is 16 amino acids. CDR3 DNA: TGTGCCAGCAGCCAACCTGAGGGGAGGTACCAAGAGACCCAGTACTTC. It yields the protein CASSQPEGRYQETQYF.

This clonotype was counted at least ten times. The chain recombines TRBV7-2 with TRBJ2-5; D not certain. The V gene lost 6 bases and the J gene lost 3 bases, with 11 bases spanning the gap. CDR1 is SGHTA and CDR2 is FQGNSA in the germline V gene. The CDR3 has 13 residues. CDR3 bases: TGTGCCAGCAGTTCAGACATCGAAGAGACCCAGTACTTC. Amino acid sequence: CASSSDIEETQYF.

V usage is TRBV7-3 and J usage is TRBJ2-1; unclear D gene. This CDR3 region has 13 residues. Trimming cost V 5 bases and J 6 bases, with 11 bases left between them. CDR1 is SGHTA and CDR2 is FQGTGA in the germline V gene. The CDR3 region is CASSQDGFNEQFF. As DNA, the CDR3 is TGTGCCAGCAGCCAGGACGGCTTCAATGAGCAGTTCTTC. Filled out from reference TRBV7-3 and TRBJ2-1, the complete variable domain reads GAGVSQTPSNKVTEKGKYVELRCDPISGHTALYWYRQSLGQGPEFLIYFQGTGAADDSGLPNDRFFAVRPEGSVSTLKIQRTERGDSAVYLCASSQDGFNEQFFGPGTRLTVL.

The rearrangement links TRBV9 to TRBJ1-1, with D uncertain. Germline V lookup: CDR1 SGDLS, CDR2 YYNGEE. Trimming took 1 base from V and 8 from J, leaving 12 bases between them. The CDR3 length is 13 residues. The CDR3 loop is CASSVNWAGEAFF. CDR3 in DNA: TGTGCCAGCAGCGTAAATTGGGCAGGCGAAGCTTTCTTT.

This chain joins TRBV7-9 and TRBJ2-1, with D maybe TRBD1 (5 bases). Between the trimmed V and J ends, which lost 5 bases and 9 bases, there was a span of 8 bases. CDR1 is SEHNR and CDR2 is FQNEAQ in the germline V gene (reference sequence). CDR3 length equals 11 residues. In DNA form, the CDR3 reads TGTGCCAGCAGCGGACACAGTGAGCAGTTCTTC. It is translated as CASSGHSEQFF. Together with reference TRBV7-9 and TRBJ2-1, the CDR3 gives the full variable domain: DTGVSQNPRHKITKRGQNVTFRCDPISEHNRLYWYRQTLGQGPEFLTYFQNEAQLEKSRLLSDRFSAERPKGSFSTLEIQRTEQGDSAMYLCASSGHSEQFFGPGTRLTVL.

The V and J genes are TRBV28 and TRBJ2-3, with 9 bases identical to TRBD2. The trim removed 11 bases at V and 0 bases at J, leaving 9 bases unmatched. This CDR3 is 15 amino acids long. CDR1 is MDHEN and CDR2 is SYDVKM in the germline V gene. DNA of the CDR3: TGTGCCGCGGCCCGAGCGGGGGGTAGCACAGATACGCAGTATTTT. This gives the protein CAAARAGGSTDTQYF.

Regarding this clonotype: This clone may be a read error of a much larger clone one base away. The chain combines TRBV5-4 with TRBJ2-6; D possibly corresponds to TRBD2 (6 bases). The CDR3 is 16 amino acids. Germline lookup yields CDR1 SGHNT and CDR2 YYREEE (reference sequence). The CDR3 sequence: CASRRDSSSEANVLTF. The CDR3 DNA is TGTGCCAGCAGGCGGGACTCGAGCTCTGAGGCCAACGTCCTGACTTTC. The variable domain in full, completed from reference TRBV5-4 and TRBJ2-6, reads ETGVTQSPTHLIKTRGQQVTLRCSSQSGHNTVSWYQQALGQGPQFIFQYYREEENGRGNFPPRFSGLQFPNYSSELNVNALELDDSALYLCASRRDSSSEANVLTFGAGSRLTVL.